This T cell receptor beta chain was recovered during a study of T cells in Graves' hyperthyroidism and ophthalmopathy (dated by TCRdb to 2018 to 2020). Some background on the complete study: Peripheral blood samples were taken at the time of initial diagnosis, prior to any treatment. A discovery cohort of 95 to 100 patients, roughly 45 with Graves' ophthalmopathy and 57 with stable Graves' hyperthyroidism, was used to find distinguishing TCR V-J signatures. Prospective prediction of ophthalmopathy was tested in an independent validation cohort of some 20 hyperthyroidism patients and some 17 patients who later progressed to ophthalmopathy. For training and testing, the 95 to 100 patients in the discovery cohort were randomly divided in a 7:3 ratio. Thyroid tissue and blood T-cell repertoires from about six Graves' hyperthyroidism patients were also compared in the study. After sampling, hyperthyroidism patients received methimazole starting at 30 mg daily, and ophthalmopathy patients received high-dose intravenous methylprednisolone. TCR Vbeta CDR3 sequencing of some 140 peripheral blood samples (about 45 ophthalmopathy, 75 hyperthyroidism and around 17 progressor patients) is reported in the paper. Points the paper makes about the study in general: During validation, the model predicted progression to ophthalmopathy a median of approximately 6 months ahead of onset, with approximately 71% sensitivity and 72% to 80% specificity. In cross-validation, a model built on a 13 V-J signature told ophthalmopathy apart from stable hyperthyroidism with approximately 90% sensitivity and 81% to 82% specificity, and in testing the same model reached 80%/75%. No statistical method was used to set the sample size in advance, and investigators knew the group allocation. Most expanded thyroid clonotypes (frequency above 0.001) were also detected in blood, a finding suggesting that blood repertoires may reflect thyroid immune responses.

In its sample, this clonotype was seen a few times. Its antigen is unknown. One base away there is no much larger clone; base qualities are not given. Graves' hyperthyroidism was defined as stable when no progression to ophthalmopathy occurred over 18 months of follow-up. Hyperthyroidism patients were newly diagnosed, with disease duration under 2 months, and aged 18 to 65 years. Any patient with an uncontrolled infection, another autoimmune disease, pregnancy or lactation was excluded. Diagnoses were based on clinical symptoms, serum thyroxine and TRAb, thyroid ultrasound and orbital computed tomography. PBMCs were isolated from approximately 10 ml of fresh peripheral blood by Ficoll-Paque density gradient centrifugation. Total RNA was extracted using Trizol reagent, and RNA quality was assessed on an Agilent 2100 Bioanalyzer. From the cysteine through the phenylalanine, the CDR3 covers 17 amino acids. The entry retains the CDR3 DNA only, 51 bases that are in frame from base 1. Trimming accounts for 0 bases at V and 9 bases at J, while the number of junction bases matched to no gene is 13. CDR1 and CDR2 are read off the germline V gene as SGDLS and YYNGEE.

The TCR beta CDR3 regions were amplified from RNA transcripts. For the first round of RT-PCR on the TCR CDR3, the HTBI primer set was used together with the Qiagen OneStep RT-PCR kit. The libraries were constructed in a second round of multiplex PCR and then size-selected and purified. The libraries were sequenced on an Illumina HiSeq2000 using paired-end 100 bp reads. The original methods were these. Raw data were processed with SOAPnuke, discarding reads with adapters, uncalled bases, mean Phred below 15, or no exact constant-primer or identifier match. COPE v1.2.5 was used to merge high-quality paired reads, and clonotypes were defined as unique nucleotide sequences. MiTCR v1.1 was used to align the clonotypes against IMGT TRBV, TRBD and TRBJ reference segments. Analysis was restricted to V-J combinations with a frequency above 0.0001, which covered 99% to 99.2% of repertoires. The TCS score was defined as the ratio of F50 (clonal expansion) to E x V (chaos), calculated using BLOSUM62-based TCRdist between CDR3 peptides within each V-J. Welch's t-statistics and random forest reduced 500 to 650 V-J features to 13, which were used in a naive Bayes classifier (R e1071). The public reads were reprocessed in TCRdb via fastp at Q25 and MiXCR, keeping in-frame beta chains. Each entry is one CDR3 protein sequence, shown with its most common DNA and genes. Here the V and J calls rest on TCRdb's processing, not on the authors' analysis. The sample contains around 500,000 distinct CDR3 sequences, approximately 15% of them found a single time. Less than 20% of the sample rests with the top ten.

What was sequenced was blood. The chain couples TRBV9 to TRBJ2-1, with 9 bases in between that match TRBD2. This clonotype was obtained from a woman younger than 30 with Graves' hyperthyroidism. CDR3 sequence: CASSVATGSGSLSEQFF. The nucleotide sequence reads TGTGCCAGCAGCGTAGCTACCGGTAGCGGGAGTTTATCTGAGCAGTTCTTC.